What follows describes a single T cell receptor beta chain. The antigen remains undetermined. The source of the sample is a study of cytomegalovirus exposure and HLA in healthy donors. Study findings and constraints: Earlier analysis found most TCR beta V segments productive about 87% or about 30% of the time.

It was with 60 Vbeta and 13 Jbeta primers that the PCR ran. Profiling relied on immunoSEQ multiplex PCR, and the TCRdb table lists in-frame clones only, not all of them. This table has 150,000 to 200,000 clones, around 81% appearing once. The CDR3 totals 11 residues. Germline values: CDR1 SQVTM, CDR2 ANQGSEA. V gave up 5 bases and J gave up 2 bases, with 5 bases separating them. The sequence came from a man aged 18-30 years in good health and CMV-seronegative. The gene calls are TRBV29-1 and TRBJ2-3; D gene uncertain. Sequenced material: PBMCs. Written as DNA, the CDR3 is TGCAGCGTTCCTTCCACAGATACGCAGTATTTT. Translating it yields CSVPSTDTQYF.